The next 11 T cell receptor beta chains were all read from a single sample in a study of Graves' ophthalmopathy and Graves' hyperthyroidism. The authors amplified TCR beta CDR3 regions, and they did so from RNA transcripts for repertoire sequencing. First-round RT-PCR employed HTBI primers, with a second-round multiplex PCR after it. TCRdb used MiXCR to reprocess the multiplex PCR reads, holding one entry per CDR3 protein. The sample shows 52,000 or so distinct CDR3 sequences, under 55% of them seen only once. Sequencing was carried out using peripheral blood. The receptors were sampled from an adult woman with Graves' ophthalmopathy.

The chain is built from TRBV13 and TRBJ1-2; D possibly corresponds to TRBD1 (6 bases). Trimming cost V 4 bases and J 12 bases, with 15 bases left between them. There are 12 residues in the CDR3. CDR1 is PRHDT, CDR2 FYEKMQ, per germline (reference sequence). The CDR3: CASSSTGGFDTF. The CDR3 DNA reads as TGTGCCAGCAGCTCGACGGGGGGCTTCGACACCTTC.

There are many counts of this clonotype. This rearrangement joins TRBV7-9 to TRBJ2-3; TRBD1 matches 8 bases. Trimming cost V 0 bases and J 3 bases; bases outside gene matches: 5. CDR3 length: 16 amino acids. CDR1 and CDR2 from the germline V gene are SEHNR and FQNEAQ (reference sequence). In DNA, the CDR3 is TGTGCCAGCAGCTTAGCGGCAGGGGGCCAAACAGATACGCAGTATTTT. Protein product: CASSLAAGGQTDTQYF. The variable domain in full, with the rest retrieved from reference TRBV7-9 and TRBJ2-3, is DTGVSQNPRHKITKRGQNVTFRCDPISEHNRLYWYRQTLGQGPEFLTYFQNEAQLEKSRLLSDRFSAERPKGSFSTLEIQRTEQGDSAMYLCASSLAAGGQTDTQYFGPGTRLTVL.

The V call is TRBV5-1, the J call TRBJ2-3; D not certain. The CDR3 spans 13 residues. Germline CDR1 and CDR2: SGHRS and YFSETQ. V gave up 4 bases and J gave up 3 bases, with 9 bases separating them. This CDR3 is CASSPTGTDTQYF. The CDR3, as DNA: TGCGCCAGCAGCCCTACCGGGACAGATACGCAGTATTTT.

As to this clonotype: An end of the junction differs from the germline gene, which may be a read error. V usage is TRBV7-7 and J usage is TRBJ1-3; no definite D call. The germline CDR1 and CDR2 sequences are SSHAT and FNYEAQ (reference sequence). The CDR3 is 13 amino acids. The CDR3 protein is CASSLAAGNTIYF. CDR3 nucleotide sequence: TGTGCTAGCAGCTTAGCGGCGGGAAACACCATATATTTT.

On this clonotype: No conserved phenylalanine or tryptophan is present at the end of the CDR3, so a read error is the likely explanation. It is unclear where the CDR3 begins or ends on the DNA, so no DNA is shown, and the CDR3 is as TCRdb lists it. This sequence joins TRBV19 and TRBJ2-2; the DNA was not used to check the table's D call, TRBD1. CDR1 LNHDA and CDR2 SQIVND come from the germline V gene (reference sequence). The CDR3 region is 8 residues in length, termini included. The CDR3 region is CAATDRVY.

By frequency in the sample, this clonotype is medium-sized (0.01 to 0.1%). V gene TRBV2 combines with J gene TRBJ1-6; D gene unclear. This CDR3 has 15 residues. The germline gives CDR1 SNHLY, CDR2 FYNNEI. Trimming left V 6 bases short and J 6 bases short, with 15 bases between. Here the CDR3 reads CASSRREAINSPLHF. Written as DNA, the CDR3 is TGTGCCAGCAGCCGGCGGGAGGCCATTAATTCACCCCTCCACTTT.

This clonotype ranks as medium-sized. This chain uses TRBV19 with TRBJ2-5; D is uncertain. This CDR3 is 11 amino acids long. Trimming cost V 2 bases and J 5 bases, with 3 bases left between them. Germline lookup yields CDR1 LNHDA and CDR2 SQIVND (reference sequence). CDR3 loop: CASSIQETQYF. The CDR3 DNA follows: TGTGCCAGTAGTATACAGGAGACCCAGTACTTC.

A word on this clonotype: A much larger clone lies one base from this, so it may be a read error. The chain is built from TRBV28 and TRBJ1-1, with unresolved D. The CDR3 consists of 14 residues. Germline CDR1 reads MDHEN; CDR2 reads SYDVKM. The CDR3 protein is CAGSFGVGNTEAFF. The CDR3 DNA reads TGTGCCGGCAGTTTCGGGGTGGGGAACACTGAAGCTTTCTTT.

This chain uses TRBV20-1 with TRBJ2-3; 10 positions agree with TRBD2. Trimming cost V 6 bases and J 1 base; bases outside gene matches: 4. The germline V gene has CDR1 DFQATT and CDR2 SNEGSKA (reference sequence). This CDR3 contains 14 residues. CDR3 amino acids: CSADGLAGTDTQYF. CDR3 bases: TGCAGTGCCGACGGACTAGCGGGCACAGATACGCAGTATTTT.

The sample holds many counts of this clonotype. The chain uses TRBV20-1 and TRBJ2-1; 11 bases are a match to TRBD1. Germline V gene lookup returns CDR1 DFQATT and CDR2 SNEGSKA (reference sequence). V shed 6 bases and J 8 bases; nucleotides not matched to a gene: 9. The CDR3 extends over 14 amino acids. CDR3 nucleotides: TGCAGTGCCCGGACGGGACAGGGGGTATATGAGCAGTTCTTC. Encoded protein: CSARTGQGVYEQFF.

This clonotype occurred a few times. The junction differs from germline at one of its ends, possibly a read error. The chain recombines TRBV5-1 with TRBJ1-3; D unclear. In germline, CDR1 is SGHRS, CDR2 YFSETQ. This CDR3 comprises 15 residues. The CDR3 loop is CAGSLAGSSGNTIYF. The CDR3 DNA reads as TGCGCCGGCAGCTTGGCTGGAAGCTCTGGAAACACCATATATTTT.